Listed below are T cell receptor beta chains from one sample, sequenced in a study of T cells after yellow fever vaccination. TCRdb independently ran MiXCR on the 5' RACE reads; one entry per CDR3 protein. The repertoire holds around 300,000 distinct CDR3 sequences, with roughly 3.9% as singletons. The sequences come from PBMCs, collected 5 days after the yellow fever booster vaccination. These receptors all come from a man younger than 35 who received the YFV17D yellow fever vaccine. Both conserved end residues are part of each CDR3. A D gene is named only where the DNA matches it firmly. Size values are once, few and many counts, or a class for expanded clones, and some rows have none.

v_gene	abundance	j_gene	d_gene	CDR3aa	CDR3nt
TRBV11-2	many	TRBJ2-3	NA	CASSPWGYTQYF	TGTGCCAGCAGCCCCTGGGGGTATACGCAGTATTTT
TRBV7-2	many	TRBJ1-1	NA	CASRKQGGGTEAFF	TGTGCCAGCAGAAAACAGGGCGGAGGGACTGAAGCTTTCTTT
TRBV19	few	TRBJ1-1	TRBD1	CASTFLTGDRNTEAFF	TGTGCCAGCACCTTTTTGACAGGGGATCGGAACACTGAAGCTTTCTTT
TRBV5-1	many	TRBJ2-2	NA	CASSLAGSNTGELFF	TGCGCCAGCAGCTTGGCGGGTTCGAACACCGGGGAGCTGTTTTTT
TRBV29-1	many	TRBJ1-1	NA	CSVVGPRDTEAFF	TGCAGCGTTGTCGGGCCAAGGGACACTGAAGCTTTCTTT
TRBV6-4	many	TRBJ1-1	NA	CASSARENTEAFF	TGTGCCAGCAGCGCTCGGGAAAACACTGAAGCTTTCTTT
TRBV29-1	few	TRBJ2-7	NA	CSVVVALATYEQYF	TGCAGCGTTGTGGTCGCCCTAGCTACCTACGAGCAGTACTTC
TRBV6-2/TRBV6-3	many	TRBJ1-1	NA	CASRLGSRTEAFF	TGTGCCAGCAGGTTGGGGAGTCGCACTGAAGCTTTCTTT
TRBV6-5	NA	TRBJ1-1	NA	CASSYSSTPNTEAFF	TGTGCCAGCAGTTACTCGTCGACCCCTAACACTGAAGCTTTCTTT
TRBV19	NA	TRBJ2-2	NA	CASQPALVAGELFF	TGTGCCAGTCAGCCAGCTCTTGTCGCCGGGGAGCTGTTTTTT
TRBV11-2	few	TRBJ2-3	TRBD2	CASSPSGADTDTQYF	TGTGCCAGCAGCCCTAGCGGGGCTGACACAGATACGCAGTATTTT
TRBV20-1	few	TRBJ1-1	TRBD1	CSAPGGAQGGTEAFF	TGCAGTGCCCCGGGGGGGGCCCAGGGGGGCACTGAAGCTTTCTTT
TRBV20-1	many	TRBJ2-1	TRBD2	CSARLAGGHGAYNEQFF	TGCAGTGCTAGACTAGCGGGGGGGCACGGTGCCTACAATGAGCAGTTCTTC
TRBV19	many	TRBJ2-2	TRBD1	CASKGQGDTGELFF	TGTGCCAGTAAGGGACAGGGGGACACCGGGGAGCTGTTTTTT
TRBV5-1	few	TRBJ2-7	NA	CASSSLQGTEQYF	TGCGCCAGCAGCTCACTACAGGGTACGGAGCAGTACTTC
TRBV6-1	many	TRBJ2-6	NA	CASSELAGANVLTF	TGTGCCAGCAGTGAACTAGCTGGGGCCAACGTCCTGACTTTC
TRBV4-1	few	TRBJ2-2	NA	CASSQVSGDSSGELFF	TGCGCCAGCAGCCAAGTCTCGGGGGATAGTTCCGGGGAGCTGTTTTTT
TRBV20-1	many	TRBJ1-4	TRBD1	CSAGGGRGEKLFF	TGCAGTGCCGGAGGGGGCCGCGGTGAAAAACTGTTTTTT
TRBV27	few	TRBJ2-2	TRBD1	CASSLPGQGSTGELFF	TGTGCCAGCAGTTTACCGGGACAGGGGTCCACCGGGGAGCTGTTTTTT
TRBV7-2	NA	TRBJ2-3	NA	CASRALGDTQYF	TGTGCCAGCAGGGCCCTGGGCGATACGCAGTATTTT
TRBV7-2	few	TRBJ1-3	NA	CASSLWASLGNTIYF	TGTGCCAGCAGCTTATGGGCCTCTCTTGGAAACACCATATATTTT
TRBV20-1	few	TRBJ2-5	TRBD2	CSALGGGETQYF	TGCAGTGCCCTTGGGGGAGGGGAGACCCAGTACTTC
TRBV6-2/TRBV6-3	NA	TRBJ1-4	TRBD1	CASKTHGTGEEKLFF	TGTGCCAGCAAGACACACGGGACAGGCGAGGAAAAACTGTTTTTT
TRBV12-3/TRBV12-4	few	TRBJ2-1	NA	CASSSRVAYNEQFF	TGTGCCAGCAGCTCAAGGGTGGCCTACAATGAGCAGTTCTTC
TRBV7-9	NA	TRBJ2-1	TRBD2	CASSLGSGLAYPREQFF	TGTGCCAGCAGCTTAGGTTCGGGACTAGCGTACCCTAGGGAGCAGTTCTTC
TRBV5-1	few	TRBJ2-5	NA	CASSFSQGRGQETQYF	TGCGCCAGCAGCTTTTCCCAGGGTAGGGGGCAAGAGACCCAGTACTTC
TRBV14	NA	TRBJ2-1	NA	CASSLYGGHNEQFF	TGTGCCAGCAGCCTATATGGGGGTCACAATGAGCAGTTCTTC
TRBV3-1	few	TRBJ2-1	NA	CASSQVTGNEQFF	TGTGCCAGCAGCCAAGTCACAGGTAATGAGCAGTTCTTC
TRBV15	NA	TRBJ2-1	TRBD2	CATSRRWESGGQFF	TGTGCCACCAGCAGAAGGTGGGAAAGCGGGGGGCAGTTCTTC
TRBV2	many	TRBJ1-5	TRBD1	CAISDRGNQPQHF	TGTGCCATCTCGGACAGGGGCAATCAGCCCCAGCATTTT
TRBV5-1	many	TRBJ1-5	NA	CASSLEGVGQPQHF	TGCGCCAGCAGCTTGGAAGGGGTCGGGCAGCCCCAGCATTTT
TRBV5-1	many	TRBJ2-2	NA	CASSSYSNTGELFF	TGCGCCAGCTCCTCATATTCGAACACCGGGGAGCTGTTTTTT
TRBV5-1	few	TRBJ2-2	NA	CASSPDPGTGELFF	TGCGCCAGCAGCCCGGACCCGGGCACCGGGGAGCTGTTTTTT
TRBV5-1	many	TRBJ2-3	NA	CASSSQVPDTQYF	TGCGCCAGCAGCTCCCAGGTTCCAGATACGCAGTATTTT
TRBV5-1	NA	TRBJ2-1	NA	CASSSQGGASEFF	TGCGCCAGCAGTTCACAGGGAGGTGCTTCGGAGTTCTTC
TRBV12-3/TRBV12-4	few	TRBJ1-5	NA	CASSSVSVDQPQHF	TGTGCCAGCAGTTCCGTTTCAGTCGATCAGCCCCAGCATTTT
TRBV7-9	few	TRBJ2-1	NA	CASSLDTSNEQFF	TGTGCCAGCAGCTTAGACACCAGCAATGAACAGTTCTTC
TRBV7-7	NA	TRBJ2-5	TRBD2	CASSSAGTSTQTQYF	TGTGCTAGCAGCTCGGCCGGGACTAGTACCCAGACCCAGTACTTC
TRBV20-1	NA	TRBJ2-2	NA	CSASLGTNTGELFF	TGCAGTGCTTCGTTGGGGACAAACACCGGGGAGCTGTTTTTT
TRBV6-4	few	TRBJ2-1	TRBD2	CASSRLAGGPKEQFF	TGTGCCAGCAGTAGACTAGCGGGGGGGCCGAAAGAGCAGTTCTTC
TRBV10-3	few	TRBJ2-2	TRBD1	CAISESNRGANTGELFF	TGTGCCATCAGTGAGTCGAACAGGGGCGCGAACACCGGGGAGCTGTTTTTT
TRBV6-6	NA	TRBJ2-5	NA	CASSAGQFSQETQYF	TGTGCCAGCAGTGCGGGACAGTTTTCTCAAGAGACCCAGTACTTC
TRBV20-1	NA	TRBJ2-3	TRBD2	CSARDKVGTSGPNNTRVSTDTQYF	TGCAGTGCTAGAGACAAAGTTGGGACTAGCGGGCCCAATAACACCCGAGTAAGCACAGATACGCAGTATTTT